This entry lists 23 T cell receptor beta chains sequenced from one sample in a study of T cells in Graves' hyperthyroidism and ophthalmopathy. Using RNA transcripts as the source, TCR beta CDR3 regions were amplified. The HTBI primer set drove a first-round RT-PCR of the TCR CDR3. TCRdb used MiXCR to reprocess the multiplex PCR reads, holding one entry per CDR3 protein. Seen here are about 560,000 distinct CDR3 sequences, around 17% observed once, and the top ten hold around a sixth. Sequenced: blood. Receptor source: a young woman with Graves' hyperthyroidism.

This clonotype was found many times. V is TRBV4-2 and J is TRBJ1-2; possibly TRBD1 for D (5 bases). Trimming removed 2 bases from V and 5 bases from J, with 9 bases in between. Germline V gene lookup returns CDR1 LGHNA and CDR2 YNFKEQ. This CDR3 contains 13 residues. The CDR3 DNA is TGTGCCAGCAGCCAACCAGGGATATATGGCTACACCTTC. Its translation: CASSQPGIYGYTF.

This clonotype was counted at least ten times. The chain uses TRBV20-1 and TRBJ1-1; unclear D gene. Per germline, CDR1 DFQATT and CDR2 SNEGSKA (reference sequence). The CDR3 is 13 residues long. Trimming removed 6 bases from V and 5 bases from J, with 16 bases in between. CDR3 protein: CSASTFYRTEAFF. CDR3 nucleotides: TGCAGTGCCAGTACCTTTTATCGGACTGAAGCTTTCTTT.

The gene calls are TRBV14 and TRBJ2-1, with 10 bases fitting TRBD2. CDR1 and CDR2 (germline): SGHDN, FVKESK. V gave up 2 bases and J gave up 8 bases; unmatched junction bases: 9. The length of the CDR3 is 16 residues. The CDR3 region has the DNA TGTGCCAGCAGCCAATTGGCTAGCGGGAGTGTCTATGAGCAGTTCTTC. Translating gives CASSQLASGSVYEQFF.

This clonotype was counted between two and nine times. A much larger clone lies one base from this, so it may be a read error. The chain employs TRBV18 and TRBJ1-2; TRBD1 might be the D (5 bases). The V and J ends lost 2 bases and 4 bases respectively, with 8 bases between them. CDR1 and CDR2 (germline): KGHSH, LQKENI. The CDR3 has 13 residues. The CDR3 DNA reads TGTGCCAGCTCACCAGAGGGGTCCTATGGCTACACCTTC. It encodes CASSPEGSYGYTF.

The V and J genes are TRBV19 and TRBJ1-5, with D possibly being TRBD1 (6 bases). The CDR3 is made up of 13 amino acids. CDR1 and CDR2 (germline): LNHDA, SQIVND (reference sequence). Trimming removed 5 bases from V and 7 bases from J, with 12 bases in between. The chain's CDR3 is CASSSQGRQPQHF. The CDR3 DNA reads TGTGCCAGTAGTTCCCAGGGGCGACAGCCCCAGCATTTT.

As for this clonotype: At one end, the junction sequence differs from germline, possibly due to a read error. The chain employs TRBV29-1 and TRBJ2-1, with a tentative D call TRBD2 (6 bases). Per the germline V gene, CDR1 is SQVTM and CDR2 is ANQGSEA. CDR3 size: 14 residues. The CDR3, as DNA: TGCAGCGTTGGGCTGGCTAGCGTAGGCAATCAGCAGTTCTTC. It encodes CSVGLASVGNQQFF.

This clonotype came up a few times. This sequence joins TRBV6-2 or TRBV6-3 and TRBJ2-3; D is uncertain. Germline V lookup: CDR1 MNHEY, CDR2 SVGEGT. V gave up 2 bases and J gave up 3 bases, with 12 bases separating them. The CDR3 contains 15 residues. The CDR3 DNA sequence: TGTGCCAGCAGTTACGGCACCGGACCTACAGATACGCAGTATTTT. The encoded protein is CASSYGTGPTDTQYF.

J is TRBJ1-2 and V is TRBV12-3 or TRBV12-4; D gene ambiguous. V was pared by 5 bases and J by 4 bases, with 14 bases between. The CDR3 contains 14 residues. The CDR3 loop is CASSRPSGSYGYTF. The DNA of the CDR3 is TGTGCCAGCAGTAGACCCTCGGGAAGCTATGGCTACACCTTC.

Ten or more counts support this clonotype. The rearrangement uses TRBV6-1 and TRBJ2-7; no firm D call. From germline, CDR1 is MNHNS and CDR2 SASEGT. V was clipped by 5 bases and J by 6 bases, with 8 bases between them. The CDR3 is 11 amino acids. Here the CDR3 DNA reads TGTGCCAGCAGTAGGACCGGCGAGCAGTACTTC. Translating gives CASSRTGEQYF.

On this clonotype itself: A much more abundant neighbour one base away suggests this may be a read error. The chain is built from TRBV11-2 and TRBJ2-1; no reliable D call. The CDR3 contains 14 residues. Germline CDR1 reads SGHAT; CDR2 reads FQNNGV. CDR3 amino acids: CASSRDISYSEQFF. DNA of the CDR3: TGTGCCAGCAGCAGGGATATTTCTTACAGTGAGCAGTTCTTC.

This clonotype was found many times. The V gene is TRBV20-1, the J gene TRBJ1-1; D is unresolved. The CDR3 runs to 14 residues. Per germline, CDR1 DFQATT and CDR2 SNEGSKA (reference sequence). The V end was cut by 3 bases, the J end by 0 bases, with 11 bases between. CDR3 loop: CSASRAQVNTEAFF. CDR3 in DNA: TGCAGTGCTAGTAGGGCCCAGGTGAACACTGAAGCTTTCTTT.

Only a few counts were recorded for this clonotype. The gene calls are TRBV12-3 or TRBV12-4 and TRBJ2-1; D is possibly TRBD1 (6 bases). The CDR3 consists of 12 residues. V lost 3 bases to trimming and J lost 12 bases, with 12 bases between them. CDR3 nucleotides: TGTGCCAGCAGTTTGGGGGCTAGCTGGCAGTTCTTC. Its translation is CASSLGASWQFF.

In its sample, this clonotype was seen a few times. The chain couples TRBV7-9 to TRBJ2-3, with a weak D call TRBD1 (6 bases). The CDR3 runs to 12 residues. Germline values: CDR1 SEHNR, CDR2 FQNEAQ (reference sequence). V was cut by 7 bases and J by 6 bases, with 11 bases left in between. CDR3 nucleotide sequence: TGTGCCAGCACCGACCAGGGGGATACGCAGTATTTT. Translating it yields CASTDQGDTQYF.

As regards this clonotype: The junction departs from the called germline gene at one end, perhaps through a read error. The chain employs TRBV3-1 and TRBJ2-7; 9 bases match TRBD2. The germline V gene has CDR1 LGHDT and CDR2 YNNKEL (reference sequence). This CDR3 spans 15 amino acids. In DNA, the CDR3 is TGTGCCAGCAGCCAAGCTAGCGGGGCGGACTACGGGCAGTACTTC. Its translation: CASSQASGADYGQYF.

This clonotype has just a few counts. The chain combines TRBV15 with TRBJ1-6; D not certain. Trimming took 5 bases from V and 6 from J, leaving 17 bases between them. The V gene's germline CDR1 is LNHNV and CDR2 YYDKDF (reference sequence). The CDR3 runs 16 residues. CDR3 loop: CATSPMRYGPNSPLHF. For the CDR3, the DNA is TGTGCCACCAGCCCTATGCGGTACGGGCCTAATTCACCCCTCCACTTT.

This clonotype was detected many times. The chain couples TRBV6-1 to TRBJ2-3; D is unclear. With 6 bases removed from V and 3 bases from J, the gap between germline ends came to 22 bases. The CDR3 spans 17 residues. Per the germline V gene, CDR1 is MNHNS and CDR2 is SASEGT. The CDR3 loop reads CASRDPTGPTGTDTQYF. In DNA, the CDR3 is TGTGCCAGCAGGGATCCAACCGGGCCTACTGGGACAGATACGCAGTATTTT.

This clonotype was seen ten or more times. This chain links TRBV28 with TRBJ2-3; the match to TRBD2 covers 10 bases. The length of the CDR3 is 16 residues. The V gene's germline CDR1 is MDHEN and CDR2 SYDVKM. The V segment lost 3 bases and the J segment 0 bases; nucleotides outside the gene matches: 3. Here the CDR3 reads CASSFLTSGSTDTQYF. In DNA form, the CDR3 reads TGTGCCAGCAGTTTTTTGACTAGCGGGAGCACAGATACGCAGTATTTT.

This clonotype was counted between two and nine times. The chain carries TRBV20-1 and TRBJ2-7; no firm D call. CDR1 is DFQATT and CDR2 is SNEGSKA in the germline V gene (reference sequence). Trimming took off 1 base at V and 3 bases at J, with 7 bases between the two ends. This CDR3 spans 12 amino acids. The CDR3 DNA reads as TGCAGTGCTAGAGGACCCAACTACGAGCAGTACTTC. Translation gives CSARGPNYEQYF.

V gene TRBV10-3 combines with J gene TRBJ2-7, with D possibly called TRBD1 or TRBD2 (5 bases each). V dropped 0 bases and J dropped 1 base, with 16 bases sitting between them. Germline V gene sequence: CDR1 ENHRY, CDR2 SYGVKD. The length of the CDR3 is 17 residues. The CDR3: CAISESILRGPSYEQYF. The CDR3 region has the DNA TGTGCCATCAGTGAGTCGATTTTGAGGGGACCTTCCTACGAGCAGTACTTC.

The CDR3 spells CASSPRTERVSGANVLTF. The CDR3 DNA reads as TGTGCCAGCAGTCCTCGGACAGAGAGAGTCTCTGGGGCCAACGTCCTGACTTTC. The chain employs TRBV28 and TRBJ2-6, with D maybe TRBD1 (6 bases). Trimming shortened V by 5 bases and J by 0 bases, and 17 bases separated the two germline ends. The CDR3 totals 18 residues. From germline, CDR1 is MDHEN and CDR2 SYDVKM.

The rearrangement joins TRBV6-5 to TRBJ1-4; TRBD1 is a possible D gene (5 bases). CDR1 MNHEY and CDR2 SVGAGI come from the germline V gene. Trimming removed 0 bases from V and 4 bases from J, with 9 bases in between. The CDR3 sequence is 15 residues long. CDR3 sequence reads: CASSYSRDRNEKLFF. In DNA form, the CDR3 reads TGTGCCAGCAGTTACTCCCGGGACCGTAATGAAAAACTGTTTTTT.

This clonotype came up many times. The chain has TRBV6-1 and TRBJ1-5, with TRBD1 matching 7 bases. The CDR3 has 14 residues. The germline CDR1 and CDR2 sequences are MNHNS and SASEGT. The V and J ends lost 11 bases and 6 bases, in that order; junction bases with no gene match: 13. The CDR3 coding sequence is TGTGCCGGGACAGCTACCTACGGGGGTCAGCCCCAGCATTTT. Its translation is CAGTATYGGQPQHF.

This clonotype appeared many times. V gene TRBV3-1 combines with J gene TRBJ1-1; D is uncertain. CDR1 is LGHDT and CDR2 is YNNKEL in the germline V gene (reference sequence). Trimming cost V 3 bases and J 0 bases, with 8 bases left between them. The CDR3 runs 14 residues. The CDR3: CASSHDTVNTEAFF. Here the CDR3 DNA reads TGTGCCAGCAGCCATGACACAGTGAACACTGAAGCTTTCTTT.